The 11 T cell receptor beta chains in this list originate from one sample, sequenced in a study of T cell responses to AZD1222 COVID-19 vaccine. Clones were sequenced by immunoSEQ multiplex PCR, and TCRdb holds only the in-frame ones, with some missing. The sample yields about 190,000 clones, about nine tenths seen once. Here the sequenced sample was peripheral blood, taken on day 0 of AZD1222 vaccination. These receptors were taken from an adult in good health.

This chain connects TRBV4-3 to TRBJ1-3; D is unclear. Germline CDR1 reads LGHNA; CDR2 reads YSLEER. The CDR3 sequence is 14 residues long. Trimming removed 2 bases from V and 6 bases from J, with 11 bases in between. Here the CDR3 reads CASSQSTLSNTIYF. The CDR3 DNA reads as TGCGCCAGCAGCCAATCGACACTGTCAAACACCATATATTTT.

The chain recombines TRBV19 with TRBJ2-2; the match to TRBD1 covers 8 bases. V trimming: 6 bases; J trimming: 3 bases; junction bases outside the gene matches: 6. Germline lookup yields CDR1 LNHDA and CDR2 SQIVND (reference sequence). CDR3 length: 15 amino acids. The CDR3 bases are TGTGCCAGTAGCCACCAACAGGGGGACACCGGGGAGCTGTTTTTT. This codes for CASSHQQGDTGELFF.

The rearrangement uses TRBV7-2 and TRBJ1-1; D unresolved. This CDR3 is built from 13 residues. With 3 bases removed from V and 4 bases from J, the gap between germline ends came to 9 bases. Germline V gives CDR1 SGHTA, CDR2 FQGNSA. The chain's CDR3 is CASSFGEITEAFF. DNA for the CDR3: TGTGCCAGCAGCTTCGGAGAGATCACTGAAGCTTTCTTT.

In its sample, this clone was seen once. The chain couples TRBV29-1 to TRBJ2-7; a possible D gene is TRBD1 (8 bases). V lost 0 bases to trimming and J lost 4 bases, with 16 bases between them. This CDR3 is built from 15 residues. The germline V gene has CDR1 SQVTM and CDR2 ANQGSEA. The CDR3 loop is CSVEDEDREGYEQYF. The CDR3 DNA reads TGCAGCGTTGAAGATGAGGACAGGGAGGGGTACGAGCAGTACTTC.

This clone has just a few counts. The genes are TRBV18 and TRBJ1-2; a possible D gene is TRBD1 (5 bases). The CDR3 has 14 amino acids. Germline CDR1 reads KGHSH; CDR2 reads LQKENI. V was pared by 6 bases and J by 2 bases, with 13 bases between. The DNA of the CDR3 is TGTGCCAGCTCCCGCGGGACCGAAAACTATGGCTACACCTTC. Protein sequence: CASSRGTENYGYTF.

Only one count was recorded for this clone. This chain connects TRBV7-2 to TRBJ2-7; perhaps TRBD2 as D (6 bases). Germline CDR1 SGHTA, CDR2 FQGNSA. The CDR3 has 14 amino acids. V was clipped by 7 bases and J by 4 bases, with 17 bases between them. CDR3 in amino acids: CASNVDGRVYEQYF. In DNA form, the CDR3 reads TGTGCCAGCAATGTGGACGGGAGAGTGTACGAGCAGTACTTC.

CDR3 in amino acids: CASSSRTGFVYF. The CDR3 DNA is TGTGCCAGCAGTTCCCGGACAGGGTTTGTCTACTTC. J is TRBJ2-7 and V is TRBV27, with TRBD1 matching 8 bases. This CDR3 has 12 amino acids. Germline CDR1 and CDR2: MNHEY and SMNVEV (reference sequence). V trimming: 4 bases; J trimming: 13 bases; junction bases outside the gene matches: 9.

In this sample, this clone turned up once. The V and J genes are TRBV29-1 and TRBJ1-2; possibly TRBD1 for D (5 bases). This CDR3 has 15 residues. The germline V gene encodes CDR1 SQVTM and CDR2 ANQGSEA. Trimming cost V 0 bases and J 4 bases, with 15 bases left between them. CDR3 sequence (DNA): TGCAGCGTTGAAGATCCGAGACAGCTTTTCTATGGCTACACCTTC. It yields the protein CSVEDPRQLFYGYTF.

The gene calls are TRBV5-4 and TRBJ1-2; D possibly corresponds to TRBD1 (5 bases). CDR1 and CDR2 (germline): SGHNT, YYREEE (reference sequence). The ends were cut back, 4 bases at V and 4 bases at J, with 17 bases in the middle. The CDR3 runs 15 residues. CDR3 nucleotides: TGTGCCAGCAGCCCAGGGTGGGGGGACCTCTATGGCTACACCTTC. It specifies CASSPGWGDLYGYTF.

This sequence joins TRBV3-1 (or the pseudogene TRBV3-2) and TRBJ2-7; 7 bases fit TRBD2. CDR3 size: 19 residues. The V segment lost 1 base and the J segment 5 bases; nucleotides outside the gene matches: 20. Per the germline V gene, CDR1 is LGHDT and CDR2 is YNNKEL (reference sequence). CDR3 protein: CASSQVSSPRTRIFHEQYF. DNA of the CDR3: TGTGCCAGCAGCCAAGTTTCGTCCCCAAGGACTAGAATTTTCCACGAGCAGTACTTC.

The chain employs TRBV19 and TRBJ2-3; 9 bases map to TRBD2. The CDR3 consists of 16 residues. Unmatched junction bases numbered 8, after V lost 5 bases and J lost 2 bases. Per the germline V gene, CDR1 is LNHDA and CDR2 is SQIVND (reference sequence). CDR3 loop: CASSYRLAGNTDTQYF. CDR3 bases: TGTGCCAGTAGTTATCGGCTAGCGGGGAACACAGATACGCAGTATTTT.